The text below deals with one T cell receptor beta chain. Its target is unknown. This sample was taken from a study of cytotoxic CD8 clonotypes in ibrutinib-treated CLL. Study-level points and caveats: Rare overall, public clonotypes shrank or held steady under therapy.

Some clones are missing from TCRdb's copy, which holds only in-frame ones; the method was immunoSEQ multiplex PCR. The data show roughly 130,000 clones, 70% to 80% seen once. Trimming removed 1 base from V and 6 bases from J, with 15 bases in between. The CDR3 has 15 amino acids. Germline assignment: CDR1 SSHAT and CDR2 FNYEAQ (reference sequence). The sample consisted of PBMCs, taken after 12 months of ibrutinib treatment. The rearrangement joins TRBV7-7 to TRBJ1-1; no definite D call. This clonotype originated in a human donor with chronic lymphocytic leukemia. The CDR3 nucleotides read TGTGCCAGCAGCTTAGATCCCGGGTTTCGGGCTGAAGCTTTCTTT. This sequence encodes CASSLDPGFRAEAFF. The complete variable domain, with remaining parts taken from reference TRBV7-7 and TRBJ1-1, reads GAGVSQSPRYKVTKRGQDVTLRCDPISSHATLYWYQQALGQGPEFLTYFNYEAQPDKSGLPSDRFSAERPEGSISTLTIQRTEQRDSAMYRCASSLDPGFRAEAFFGQGTRLTVV.